These 20 T cell receptor beta chains were sequenced from one sample in a study of shared clonotypes between healthy human individuals. Clones were sequenced by immunoSEQ multiplex PCR, and TCRdb holds only the in-frame ones, with some missing. The data show about 2.1 million clones, with 93% seen just once and about 1.8% held by the top ten. Positive CCR7 selection of CD45RO-negative cells yielded the naive CD8 cells, and terminally differentiated effector memory CD45RA+ cells were excluded. The sequenced sample was naive CD8+ T cells from PBMCs. All receptors derive from a man in his late teens or twenties in good health. Some clones in this sample may be carry-over from other donors' samples.

The chain combines TRBV7-2 with TRBJ2-7; tentative D call: TRBD2 (5 bases). CDR3 length equals 14 residues. V lost 0 bases and J lost 3, with 9 bases in between. The germline gives CDR1 SGHTA, CDR2 FQGNSA. CDR3: CASSLALDFYEQYF. In DNA, the CDR3 is TGTGCCAGCAGCTTAGCACTAGACTTCTACGAGCAGTACTTC.

The chain employs TRBV27 and TRBJ2-2, with TRBD1 identical over 9 bases. Germline assignment: CDR1 MNHEY and CDR2 SMNVEV (reference sequence). J gave up 1 base and V 4 bases, and 16 bases lay outside the gene matches. This CDR3 spans 20 amino acids. The CDR3 sequence: CASSSTDLTGGPLNTGELFF. The DNA of the CDR3 is TGTGCCAGCAGTTCAACCGATCTTACAGGGGGCCCCCTGAACACCGGGGAGCTGTTTTTT.

This clone was observed a single time. This chain joins TRBV7-3 and TRBJ2-5; perhaps D is TRBD1 or TRBD2 (5 bases each). The CDR3 is made up of 15 amino acids. Germline CDR1 is SGHTA and CDR2 is FQGTGA. Trimming cost V 5 bases and J 4 bases, with 17 bases left between them. DNA for the CDR3: TGTGCCAGCAGCCTTTCTGGGGGAGTAGGAGAGACCCAGTACTTC. Translating it yields CASSLSGGVGETQYF.

The CDR3 nucleotides are TGTGCCAGCAGCTTAGAACCGGCAACTAATGAAAAACTGTTTTTT. It is translated as CASSLEPATNEKLFF. V usage is TRBV7-2 and J usage is TRBJ1-4; D unresolved. The length of the CDR3 is 15 residues. In germline, CDR1 is SGHTA, CDR2 FQGNSA. The V end was cut by 1 base, the J end by 0 bases, with 6 bases between.

V and J are TRBV4-1 and TRBJ1-2, with D possibly matching TRBD1 (5 bases). The CDR3 loop spans 16 amino acids. V lost 1 base to trimming and J lost 4 bases, with 16 bases between them. Germline V gene lookup returns CDR1 MGHRA and CDR2 YSYEKL. CDR3 sequence (DNA): TGCGCCAGCAGCCAAGGAGGTGGGGGAGCAGGCTATGGCTACACCTTC. Encoded protein: CASSQGGGGAGYGYTF.

The rearrangement uses TRBV11-2 and TRBJ2-7; D assignment may be TRBD1 or TRBD2 (5 bases each). The CDR3 covers 14 residues. Germline V CDR1 and CDR2: SGHAT, FQNNGV. Trimming left V 9 bases short and J 2 bases short, with 17 bases between. CDR3 sequence reads: CASDRGSFPYEQYF. The CDR3 region has the DNA TGTGCCAGTGACCGGGGCAGTTTTCCCTACGAGCAGTACTTC.

J is TRBJ2-7 and V is TRBV5-1; 8 nucleotides agree with TRBD2. With 5 bases clipped from V and 4 bases from J, the junction kept 8 bases outside the gene matches. Germline assignment: CDR1 SGHRS and CDR2 YFSETQ. The CDR3 is 14 amino acids. The CDR3: CASRAGTRGYEQYF. The CDR3 DNA reads as TGCGCCAGCAGGGCCGGGACTAGGGGTTACGAGCAGTACTTC.

The J gene is TRBJ2-5, the V gene TRBV28; D possibly corresponds to TRBD1 (6 bases). Trimming left V 3 bases short and J 1 base short, with 12 bases between. Germline lookup yields CDR1 MDHEN and CDR2 SYDVKM. CDR3 length: 15 residues. The CDR3 region has the DNA TGTGCCAGCAGTTTGCTACAGGGTCCCCAAGAGACCCAGTACTTC. This translates into CASSLLQGPQETQYF.

This chain connects TRBV19 to TRBJ1-1, with 8 nucleotides matching TRBD1. The CDR3 consists of 17 residues. From germline, CDR1 is LNHDA and CDR2 SQIVND (reference sequence). V dropped 8 bases and J dropped 3; count of bases not matched to a gene: 17. In DNA form, the CDR3 reads TGTGCCAGTGTCTTAGTCGGCAGGGGGCTGGGGTACACTGAAGCTTTCTTT. This sequence encodes CASVLVGRGLGYTEAFF.

The chain links TRBV11-2 to TRBJ2-1; 12 bases match TRBD2. The CDR3 extends over 16 amino acids. Looked up from germline, CDR1 is SGHAT and CDR2 is FQNNGV. V was clipped by 5 bases and J by 7 bases; unmatched bases: 9. CDR3 nucleotide sequence: TGTGCCAGCAGCCCGCTAGCGGGAGGGCCGAGGAATGAGCAGTTCTTC. It is translated as CASSPLAGGPRNEQFF.

This rearrangement joins TRBV28 to TRBJ2-7; no definite D call. This CDR3 spans 15 amino acids. Germline V CDR1 and CDR2: MDHEN, SYDVKM. Trimming stripped 1 base from V and 5 bases from J, with 15 bases between. CDR3 nucleotide sequence: TGTGCCAGCAGTTTATTTCAGAACCAGTTAGACGAGCAGTACTTC. It yields the protein CASSLFQNQLDEQYF.

V and J are TRBV19 and TRBJ1-4, with D possibly being TRBD1 (5 bases). Per germline, CDR1 LNHDA and CDR2 SQIVND (reference sequence). Trimming shortened V by 7 bases and J by 6 bases, and 15 bases separated the two germline ends. The CDR3 is made up of 14 amino acids. The CDR3 DNA reads TGTGCCAGTACCAGGGTAGGGCTTGATGAAAAACTGTTTTTT. This encodes CASTRVGLDEKLFF.

The chain uses TRBV25-1 and TRBJ2-1; no firm D call. The CDR3 extends over 14 amino acids. The V gene's germline CDR1 is MGHDK and CDR2 SYGVNS. V gave up 1 base and J gave up 6 bases, with 10 bases separating them. Here the CDR3 reads CASSEFKVSNEQFF. CDR3 bases: TGTGCCAGCAGTGAATTTAAGGTTTCCAATGAGCAGTTCTTC.

The chain couples TRBV16 to TRBJ2-4; 7 nucleotides align to TRBD2. Germline V gives CDR1 KGHSY, CDR2 FQNENV. This CDR3 contains 14 residues. J gave up 8 bases and V 1 base, and 5 bases lay outside the gene matches. The CDR3, as DNA: TGTGCCAGCAGCCAATATAGCGGGCAACACATTCAGTACTTC. Its protein product is CASSQYSGQHIQYF.

The chain links TRBV11-2 to TRBJ2-5, with D possibly TRBD1 on 5 matching bases. This CDR3 region has 16 residues. Trimming shortened V by 1 base and J by 6 bases, and 18 bases separated the two germline ends. From germline, CDR1 is SGHAT and CDR2 FQNNGV. The CDR3 DNA reads as TGTGCCAGCAGCTTAGGTTCCGGGTTAGGGGTAAAGACCCAGTACTTC. It is translated as CASSLGSGLGVKTQYF.

The rearrangement uses TRBV7-7 and TRBJ1-3, with 12 positions matching TRBD1. CDR1 is SSHAT, CDR2 FNYEAQ, per germline (reference sequence). The junction had 3 bases not matched to a gene; V was cut back by 5 bases and J by 4 bases. This CDR3 has 15 residues. The CDR3 loop is CASSEGQGAGNTIYF. In DNA form, the CDR3 reads TGTGCCAGCAGCGAGGGACAGGGGGCAGGAAACACCATATATTTT.

The chain carries TRBV4-1 and TRBJ2-7, with 10 bases identical to TRBD2. CDR1 MGHRA and CDR2 YSYEKL come from the germline V gene. Trimming took 0 bases from V and 2 from J; bases not matched to a gene: 4. This CDR3 comprises 16 residues. CDR3 region: CASSQDWLAGAYEQYF. DNA of the CDR3: TGCGCCAGCAGCCAAGATTGGCTAGCGGGGGCCTACGAGCAGTACTTC.

The chain joins TRBV27 to TRBJ2-5; D is possibly TRBD1 (6 bases). The CDR3 runs 18 residues. V gave up 1 base and J gave up 2 bases, with 20 bases separating them. Germline CDR1 reads MNHEY; CDR2 reads SMNVEV (reference sequence). CDR3 region: CASSLWGQGRGDQETQYF. The DNA for the CDR3 is TGTGCCAGCAGTTTATGGGGGCAGGGAAGAGGGGATCAAGAGACCCAGTACTTC.

This chain joins TRBV4-2 and TRBJ2-1; perhaps D is TRBD1 or TRBD2 (5 bases each). V gave up 1 base and J gave up 6 bases, with 13 bases separating them. Germline V gene lookup returns CDR1 LGHNA and CDR2 YNFKEQ. This CDR3 is 15 amino acids long. CDR3 sequence reads: CASSQVRDPSNEQFF. DNA of the CDR3: TGTGCCAGCAGCCAAGTCCGGGACCCCTCCAATGAGCAGTTCTTC.

V and J are TRBV5-6 and TRBJ1-1, with D uncertain. Germline assignment: CDR1 SGHDT and CDR2 YYEEEE. This CDR3 is built from 16 residues. Trimming took off 4 bases at V and 1 base at J, with 17 bases between the two ends. Here the CDR3 DNA reads TGTGCCAGCAGCCGGAACGGGGATAGAAAGAACACTGAAGCTTTCTTT. Its translation: CASSRNGDRKNTEAFF.